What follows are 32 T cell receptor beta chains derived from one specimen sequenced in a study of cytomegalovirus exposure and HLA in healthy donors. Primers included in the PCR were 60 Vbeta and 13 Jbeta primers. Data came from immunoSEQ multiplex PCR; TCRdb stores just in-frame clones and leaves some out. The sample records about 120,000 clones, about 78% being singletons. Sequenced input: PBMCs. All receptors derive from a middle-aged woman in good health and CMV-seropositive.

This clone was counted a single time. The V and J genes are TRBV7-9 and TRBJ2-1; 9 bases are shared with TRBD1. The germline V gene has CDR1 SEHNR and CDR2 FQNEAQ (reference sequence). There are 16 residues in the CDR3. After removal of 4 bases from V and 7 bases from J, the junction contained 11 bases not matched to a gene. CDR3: CASSSPPGQGGNEQFF. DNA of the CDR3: TGTGCCAGCAGCTCTCCTCCGGGACAGGGTGGTAATGAGCAGTTCTTC.

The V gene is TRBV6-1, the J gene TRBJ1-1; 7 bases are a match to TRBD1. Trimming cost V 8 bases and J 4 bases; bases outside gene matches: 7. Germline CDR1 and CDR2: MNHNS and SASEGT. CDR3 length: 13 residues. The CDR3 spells CASAPTGITEAFF. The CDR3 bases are TGTGCCAGCGCACCGACAGGGATCACTGAAGCTTTCTTT.

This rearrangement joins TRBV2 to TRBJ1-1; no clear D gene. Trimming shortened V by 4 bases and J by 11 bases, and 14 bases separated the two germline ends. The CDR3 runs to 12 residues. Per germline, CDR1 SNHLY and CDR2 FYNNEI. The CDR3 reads CASSVAVWEAFF. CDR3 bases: TGTGCCAGCAGTGTGGCAGTTTGGGAGGCTTTCTTT.

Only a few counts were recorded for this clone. CDR3 sequence reads: CASSSFTEAFF. As DNA, the CDR3 is TGTGCCAGCAGCTCGTTCACTGAAGCTTTCTTT. The V and J genes are TRBV7-9 and TRBJ1-1; D uncertain. CDR1 is SEHNR, CDR2 FQNEAQ, per germline (reference sequence). This CDR3 is built from 11 residues. Trimming left V 4 bases short and J 4 bases short, with 4 bases between.

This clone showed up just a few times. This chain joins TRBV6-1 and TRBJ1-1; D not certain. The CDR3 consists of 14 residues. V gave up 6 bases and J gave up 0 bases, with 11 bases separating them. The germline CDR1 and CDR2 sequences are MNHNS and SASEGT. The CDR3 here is CASSPRGLNTEAFF. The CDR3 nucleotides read TGTGCCAGCAGCCCTCGCGGGCTGAACACTGAAGCTTTCTTT.

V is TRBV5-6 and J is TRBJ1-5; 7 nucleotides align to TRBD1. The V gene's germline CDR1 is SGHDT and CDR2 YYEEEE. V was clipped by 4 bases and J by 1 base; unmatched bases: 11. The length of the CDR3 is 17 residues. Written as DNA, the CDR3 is TGTGCCAGCAGCCTGGGACAGACGTCTACAAGCAATCAGCCCCAGCATTTT. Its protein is CASSLGQTSTSNQPQHF. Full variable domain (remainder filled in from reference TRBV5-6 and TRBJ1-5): DAGVTQSPTHLIKTRGQQVTLRCSPKSGHDTVSWYQQALGQGPQFIFQYYEEEERQRGNFPDRFSGHQFPNYSSELNVNALLLGDSALYLCASSLGQTSTSNQPQHFGDGTRLSIL.

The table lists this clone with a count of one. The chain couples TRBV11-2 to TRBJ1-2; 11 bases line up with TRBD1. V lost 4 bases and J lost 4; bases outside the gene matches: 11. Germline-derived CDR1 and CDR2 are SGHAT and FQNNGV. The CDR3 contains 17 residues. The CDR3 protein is CASSSGTGGNRPYGYTF. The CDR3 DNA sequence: TGTGCCAGCAGCTCAGGGACAGGGGGAAACCGCCCCTATGGCTACACCTTC.

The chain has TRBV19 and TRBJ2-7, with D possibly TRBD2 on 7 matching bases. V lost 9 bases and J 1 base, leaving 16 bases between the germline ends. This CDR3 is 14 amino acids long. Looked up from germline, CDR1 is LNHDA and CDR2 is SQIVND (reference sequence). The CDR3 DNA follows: TGTGCCAGCACACAGGGAGGGGGGTCCTACGAGCAGTACTTC. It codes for CASTQGGGSYEQYF.

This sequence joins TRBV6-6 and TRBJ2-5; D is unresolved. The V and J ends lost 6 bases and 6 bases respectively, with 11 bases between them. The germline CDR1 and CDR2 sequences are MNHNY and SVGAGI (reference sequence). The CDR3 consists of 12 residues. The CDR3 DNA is TGTGCCAGCAGCTTAGTATCACAGACCCAGTACTTC. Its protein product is CASSLVSQTQYF.

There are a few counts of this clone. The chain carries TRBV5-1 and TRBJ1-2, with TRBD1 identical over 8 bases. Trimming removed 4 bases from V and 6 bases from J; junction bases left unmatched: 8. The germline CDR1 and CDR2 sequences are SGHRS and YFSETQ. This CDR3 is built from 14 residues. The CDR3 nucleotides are TGCGCCAGCAGCACGACAGGGGTATCAGATGGCTACACCTTC. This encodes CASSTTGVSDGYTF.

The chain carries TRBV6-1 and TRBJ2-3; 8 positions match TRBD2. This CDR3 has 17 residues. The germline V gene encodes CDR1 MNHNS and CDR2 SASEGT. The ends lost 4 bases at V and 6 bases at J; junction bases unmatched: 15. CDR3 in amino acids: CASSVRLSSGGKDTQYF. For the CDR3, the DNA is TGTGCCAGCAGTGTTCGGCTATCAAGCGGGGGCAAGGATACGCAGTATTTT.

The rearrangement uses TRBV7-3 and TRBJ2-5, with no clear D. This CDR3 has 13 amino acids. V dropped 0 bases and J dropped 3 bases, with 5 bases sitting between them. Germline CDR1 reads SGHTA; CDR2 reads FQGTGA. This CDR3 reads CASSLTREETQYF. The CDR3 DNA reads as TGTGCCAGCAGCTTAACGCGCGAAGAGACCCAGTACTTC. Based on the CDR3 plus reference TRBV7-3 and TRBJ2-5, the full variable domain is GAGVSQTPSNKVTEKGKYVELRCDPISGHTALYWYRQSLGQGPEFLIYFQGTGAADDSGLPNDRFFAVRPEGSVSTLKIQRTERGDSAVYLCASSLTREETQYFGPGTRLLVL.

CDR3 residues: CSVGWGLAKNIQYF. The CDR3 DNA is TGCAGCGTTGGATGGGGCCTAGCCAAAAACATTCAGTACTTC. V usage is TRBV29-1 and J usage is TRBJ2-4, with D maybe TRBD1 (5 bases). Deletions cut 4 bases from V and 0 bases from J, with 10 bases between. The CDR3 loop spans 14 amino acids. In germline, CDR1 is SQVTM, CDR2 ANQGSEA.

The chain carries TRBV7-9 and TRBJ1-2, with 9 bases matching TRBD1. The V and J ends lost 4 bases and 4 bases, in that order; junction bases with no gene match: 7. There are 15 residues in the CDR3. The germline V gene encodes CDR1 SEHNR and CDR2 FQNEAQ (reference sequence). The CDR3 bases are TGTGCCAGCAGCTCTGGTACAGGGGGCATCTATGGCTACACCTTC. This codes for CASSSGTGGIYGYTF.

This CDR3 reads CASSLLRYSNYGYTF. CDR3 in DNA: TGTGCCAGCAGCTTGCTACGGTATTCTAACTATGGCTACACCTTC. The chain couples TRBV5-4 to TRBJ1-2, with D uncertain. CDR1 and CDR2 from the germline V gene are SGHNT and YYREEE (reference sequence). V lost 1 base, J lost 0 bases, and 10 bases lay in between. This CDR3 contains 15 residues. Supplemented by reference TRBV5-4 and TRBJ1-2, the full variable domain reads ETGVTQSPTHLIKTRGQQVTLRCSSQSGHNTVSWYQQALGQGPQFIFQYYREEENGRGNFPPRFSGLQFPNYSSELNVNALELDDSALYLCASSLLRYSNYGYTFGSGTRLTVV.

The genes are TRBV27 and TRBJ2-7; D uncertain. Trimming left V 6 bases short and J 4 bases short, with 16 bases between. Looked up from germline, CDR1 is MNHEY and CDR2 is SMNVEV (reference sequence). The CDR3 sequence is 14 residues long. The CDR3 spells CASSHSRYRYEQYF. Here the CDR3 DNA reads TGTGCCAGCAGCCATAGTAGGTACAGATACGAGCAGTACTTC.

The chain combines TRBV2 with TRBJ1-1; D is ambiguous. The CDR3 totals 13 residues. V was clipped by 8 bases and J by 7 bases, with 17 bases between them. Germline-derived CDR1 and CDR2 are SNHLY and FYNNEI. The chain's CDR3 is CASGPRTAGEAFF. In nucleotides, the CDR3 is TGTGCCAGCGGACCCCGGACGGCGGGTGAAGCTTTCTTT.

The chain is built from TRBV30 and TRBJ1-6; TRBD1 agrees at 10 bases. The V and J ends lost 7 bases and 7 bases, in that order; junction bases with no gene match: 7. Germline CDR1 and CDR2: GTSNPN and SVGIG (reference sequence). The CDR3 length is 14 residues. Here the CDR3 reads CAFSWGQGNSPLHF. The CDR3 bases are TGTGCCTTCTCTTGGGGACAGGGGAATTCACCCCTCCACTTT. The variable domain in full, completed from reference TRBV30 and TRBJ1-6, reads SQTIHQWPATLVQPVGSPLSLECTVEGTSNPNLYWYRQAAGRGLQLLFYSVGIGQISSEVPQNLSASRPQDRQFILSSKKLLLSDSGFYLCAFSWGQGNSPLHFGNGTRLTVT.

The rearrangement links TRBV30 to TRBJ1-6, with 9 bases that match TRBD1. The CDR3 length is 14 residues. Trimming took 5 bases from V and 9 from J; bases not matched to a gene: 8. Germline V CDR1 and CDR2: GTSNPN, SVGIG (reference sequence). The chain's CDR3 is CAWAGTGMFSPLHF. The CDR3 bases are TGTGCCTGGGCCGGGACAGGGATGTTTTCACCCCTCCACTTT.

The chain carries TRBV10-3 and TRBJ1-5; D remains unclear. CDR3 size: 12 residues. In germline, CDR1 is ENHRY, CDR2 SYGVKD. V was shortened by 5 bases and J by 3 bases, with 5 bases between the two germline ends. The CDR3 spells CAISSNNQPQHF. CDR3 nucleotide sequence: TGTGCCATCAGTTCTAACAATCAGCCCCAGCATTTT.

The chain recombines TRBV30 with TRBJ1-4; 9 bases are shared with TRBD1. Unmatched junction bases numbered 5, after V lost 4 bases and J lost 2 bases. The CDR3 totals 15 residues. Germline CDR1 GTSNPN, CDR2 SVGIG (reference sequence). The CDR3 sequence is CAWNRGLTTNEKLFF. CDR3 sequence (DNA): TGTGCCTGGAACAGGGGGCTTACGACTAATGAAAAACTGTTTTTT.

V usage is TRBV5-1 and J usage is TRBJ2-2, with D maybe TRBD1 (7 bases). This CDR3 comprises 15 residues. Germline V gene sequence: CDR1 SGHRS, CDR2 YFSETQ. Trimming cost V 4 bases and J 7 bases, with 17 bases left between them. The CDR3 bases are TGCGCCAGCAGCCTTTTGGAGGGGGCGGTCGGGGAGCTGTTTTTT. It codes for CASSLLEGAVGELFF. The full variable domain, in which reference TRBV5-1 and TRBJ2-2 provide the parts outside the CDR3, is KAGVTQTPRYLIKTRGQQVTLSCSPISGHRSVSWYQQTPGQGLQFLFEYFSETQRNKGNFPGRFSGRQFSNSRSEMNVSTLELGDSALYLCASSLLEGAVGELFFGEGSRLTVL.

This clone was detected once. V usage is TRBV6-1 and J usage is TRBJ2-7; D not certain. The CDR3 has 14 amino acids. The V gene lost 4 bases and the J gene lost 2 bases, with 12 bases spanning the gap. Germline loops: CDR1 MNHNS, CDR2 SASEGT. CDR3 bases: TGTGCCAGCAGTGGCGACGGCGGTCCCTACGAGCAGTACTTC. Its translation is CASSGDGGPYEQYF.

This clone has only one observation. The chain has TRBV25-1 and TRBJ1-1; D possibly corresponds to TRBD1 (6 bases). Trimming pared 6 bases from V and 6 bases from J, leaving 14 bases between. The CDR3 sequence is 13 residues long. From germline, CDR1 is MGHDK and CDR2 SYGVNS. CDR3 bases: TGTGCCAGCAGCACAACAGGGACATCTGAAGCTTTCTTT. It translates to CASSTTGTSEAFF.

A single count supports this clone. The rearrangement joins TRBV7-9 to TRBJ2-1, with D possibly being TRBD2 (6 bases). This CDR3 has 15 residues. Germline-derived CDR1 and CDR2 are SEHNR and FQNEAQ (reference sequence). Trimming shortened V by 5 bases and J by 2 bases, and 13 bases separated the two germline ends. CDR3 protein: CASSPRGATYNEQFF. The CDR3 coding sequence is TGTGCCAGCAGCCCGCGGGGAGCTACCTACAATGAGCAGTTCTTC.

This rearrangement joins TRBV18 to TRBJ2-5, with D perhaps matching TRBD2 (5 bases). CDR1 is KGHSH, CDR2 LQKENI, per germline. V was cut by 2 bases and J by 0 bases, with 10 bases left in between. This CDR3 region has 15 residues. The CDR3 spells CASSPDGDNQETQYF. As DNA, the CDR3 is TGTGCCAGCTCACCAGACGGGGATAACCAAGAGACCCAGTACTTC.

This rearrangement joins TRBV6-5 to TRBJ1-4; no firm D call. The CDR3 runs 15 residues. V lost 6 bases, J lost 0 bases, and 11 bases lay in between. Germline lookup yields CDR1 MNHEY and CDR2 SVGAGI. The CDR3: CASSPLPATNEKLFF. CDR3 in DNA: TGTGCCAGCAGCCCCCTCCCAGCAACTAATGAAAAACTGTTTTTT.

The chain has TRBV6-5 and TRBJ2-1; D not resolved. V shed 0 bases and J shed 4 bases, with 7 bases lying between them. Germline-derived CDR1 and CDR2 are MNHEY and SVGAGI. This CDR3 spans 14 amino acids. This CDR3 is CASSYSSIYNEQFF. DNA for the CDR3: TGTGCCAGCAGTTACTCGAGTATTTACAATGAGCAGTTCTTC.

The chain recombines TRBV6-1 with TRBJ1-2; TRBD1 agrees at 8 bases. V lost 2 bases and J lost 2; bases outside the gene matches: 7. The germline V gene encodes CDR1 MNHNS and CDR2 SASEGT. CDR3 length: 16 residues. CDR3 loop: CASSESWTGQNYGYTF. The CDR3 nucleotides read TGTGCCAGCAGTGAATCCTGGACAGGGCAGAACTATGGCTACACCTTC.

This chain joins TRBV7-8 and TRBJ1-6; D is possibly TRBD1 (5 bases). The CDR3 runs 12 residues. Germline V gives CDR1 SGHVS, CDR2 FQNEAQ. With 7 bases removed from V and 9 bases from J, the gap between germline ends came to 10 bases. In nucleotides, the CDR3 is TGTGCCAGCACTCTGGGGGGTTCACCCCTCCACTTT. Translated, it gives CASTLGGSPLHF.

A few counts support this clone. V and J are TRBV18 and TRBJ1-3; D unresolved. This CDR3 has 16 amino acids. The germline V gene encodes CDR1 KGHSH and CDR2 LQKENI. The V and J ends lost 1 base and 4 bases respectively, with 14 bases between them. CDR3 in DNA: TGTGCCAGCTCACCACGTGGCCGGGTGCAAGGAAACACCATATATTTT. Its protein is CASSPRGRVQGNTIYF.

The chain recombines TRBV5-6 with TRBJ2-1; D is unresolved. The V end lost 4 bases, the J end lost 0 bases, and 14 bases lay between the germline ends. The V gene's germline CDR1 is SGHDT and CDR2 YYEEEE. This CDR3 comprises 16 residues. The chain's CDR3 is CASSPNVGFSYNEQFF. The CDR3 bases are TGTGCCAGCAGCCCAAACGTCGGGTTCTCCTACAATGAGCAGTTCTTC.